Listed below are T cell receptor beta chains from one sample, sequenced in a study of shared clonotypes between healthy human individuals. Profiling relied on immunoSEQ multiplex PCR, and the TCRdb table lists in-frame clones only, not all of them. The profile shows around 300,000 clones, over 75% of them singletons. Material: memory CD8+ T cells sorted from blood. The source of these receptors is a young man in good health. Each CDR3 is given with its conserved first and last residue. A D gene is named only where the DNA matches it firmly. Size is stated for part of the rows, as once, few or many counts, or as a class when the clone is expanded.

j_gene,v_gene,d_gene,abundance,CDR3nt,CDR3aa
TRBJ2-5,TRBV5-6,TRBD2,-,TGTGCCAGCAGCTTGACTAGCGGGGGGGTAGAGGAGACCCAGTACTTC,CASSLTSGGVEETQYF
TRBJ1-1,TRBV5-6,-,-,TGTGCCAGCAGCTTCTTGACAACAGGGTTCGAAGCTTTCTTT,CASSFLTTGFEAFF
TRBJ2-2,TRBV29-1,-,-,TGCAGCGTTGGCCTTGACCCCGGGGAGCTGTTTTTT,CSVGLDPGELFF
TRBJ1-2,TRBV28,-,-,TGTGCCAGCAGTCCCCCTGATAGCGGGCTCTATGGCTACACCTTC,CASSPPDSGLYGYTF
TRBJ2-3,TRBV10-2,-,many,TGCCCCCGGGGGAGAGGGCGCACAGATACGCAGTATTTT,CPRGRGRTDTQYF
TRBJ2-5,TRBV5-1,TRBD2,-,TGCGCCAGCAGCTTTAGCGGGACCGACTTTGAGACCCAGTACTTC,CASSFSGTDFETQYF
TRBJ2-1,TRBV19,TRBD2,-,TGTGCCAGTAGTATCGGAACTAGCGGATACAATGAGCAGTTCTTC,CASSIGTSGYNEQFF
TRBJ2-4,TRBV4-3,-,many,TGCGCCAGCAGCCAAGATGCAGGCCCTACGGGCGCCAAAAACATTCAGTACTTC,CASSQDAGPTGAKNIQYF
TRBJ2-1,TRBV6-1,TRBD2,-,TGTGCCAGCAGTGAAATGGTAGCGGGGGACAATGAGCAGTTCTTC,CASSEMVAGDNEQFF
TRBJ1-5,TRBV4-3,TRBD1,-,TGCGCCAGCAGCCACGGGACAGTCAATCAGCCCCAGCATTTT,CASSHGTVNQPQHF
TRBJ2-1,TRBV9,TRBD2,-,TGTGCCAGCAGCCCCTGGGCTAGCGGAGGAAATGAGCAGTTCTTC,CASSPWASGGNEQFF
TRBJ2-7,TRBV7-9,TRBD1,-,TGTGCCAGCAGCGTGCTAAGGGACAGCCGCTCCGAGCAGTACTTC,CASSVLRDSRSEQYF
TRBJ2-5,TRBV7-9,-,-,TGTGCCAGCAGCTTAGGTGGCCAAGAGACCCAGTACTTC,CASSLGGQETQYF
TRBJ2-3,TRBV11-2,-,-,TGTGCCAGCAGCACCCGGGACCAGGGTCCAGATACGCAGTATTTT,CASSTRDQGPDTQYF
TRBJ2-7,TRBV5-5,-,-,TGTGCCAGCAGCTTCCGGGGACCGAACTCCTACGAGCAGTACTTC,CASSFRGPNSYEQYF
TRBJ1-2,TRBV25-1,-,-,TGTGCCAGCAGCCCTTCCGCAAACTATGGCTACACCTTC,CASSPSANYGYTF
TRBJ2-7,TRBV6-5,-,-,TGTGCCAGCAGTTACATAGGGGGACCGCGAGACGAGCAGTACTTC,CASSYIGGPRDEQYF
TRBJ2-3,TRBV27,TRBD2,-,TGTGCCAGCAGTCCGGGGACTAGCGGTGGGGACACAGATACGCAGTATTTT,CASSPGTSGGDTDTQYF
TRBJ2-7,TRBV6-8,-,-,TGTGCCAGCACCCAGTCAGGACATCCCTACGAGCAGTACTTC,CASTQSGHPYEQYF
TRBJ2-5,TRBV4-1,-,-,TGCGCCAGCAGCCAAGGCAACAGTCAAGAGACCCAGTACTTC,CASSQGNSQETQYF
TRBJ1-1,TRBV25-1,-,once,TGTGCCAGCAGTAGGGGGGAGTACACTGAAGCTTTCTTT,CASSRGEYTEAFF
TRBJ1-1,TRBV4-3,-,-,TGCGCCAGCAGCCAGGGAGACAGTGACACTGAAGCTTTCTTT,CASSQGDSDTEAFF
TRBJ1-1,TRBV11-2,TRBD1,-,TGTGCCAGCAGTACAGGGGGCACTGAAGCTTTCTTT,CASSTGGTEAFF
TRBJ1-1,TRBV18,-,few,TGTGCCAGCTCACCACGAGGAGTAAGACTGGAGAACACTGAAGCTTTCTTT,CASSPRGVRLENTEAFF
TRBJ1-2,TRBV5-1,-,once,TGCGCCAGCAGCTTGACCGACAGGCACCTCTTCTTC,CASSLTDRHLFF
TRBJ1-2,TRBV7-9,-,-,TGTGCCAGCAGCCAGGACGCCGTGGGATACACCTTC,CASSQDAVGYTF